This T cell receptor (beta chain) was captured by sequencing in a study of blood T cell repertoires in COVID-19. Study overall: The United States, Italy and Spain provided the acute and convalescent COVID-19 samples. The cDNA or gDNA used as material had been derived from T cells, B-cell-depleted T cells, or PBMCs.

V was clipped by 3 bases and J by 2 bases, with 5 bases between them. The CDR3 runs to 12 residues. The V gene's germline CDR1 is KGHSH and CDR2 LQKENI. This clone appeared once. In the authors' workflow: Reference gene primers were amplified, and this amplification served to estimate nucleated cell counts. Using immunoSEQ multiplex PCR, the repertoire was profiled, and TCRdb retains in-frame clones only, with some absent. The V and J calls and clone size come from that table; D and trimming were worked out from the DNA. The sample has 90,000 to 130,000 clones; over 65% are singletons. This clonotype was obtained from an elderly woman with acute or convalescent COVID-19. The specimen was peripheral blood. The chain has TRBV18 and TRBJ2-7; D gene uncertain. The CDR3 sequence is CASSPYTYEQYF. In nucleotides, the CDR3 is TGTGCCAGCTCACCGTATACCTACGAGCAGTACTTC.